This note documents a single T cell receptor beta chain sequence. Its antigen remains unidentified. Profiling relied on immunoSEQ multiplex PCR, and the TCRdb table lists in-frame clones only, not all of them. The table lists about 85,000 clones, about 82% of them singletons. The junction had 6 bases not matched to a gene; V was cut back by 6 bases and J by 9 bases. Germline V gene lookup returns CDR1 SGHTA and CDR2 FQGTGA. CDR3 length equals 14 residues. The data originate from a study of T cell clones after liver transplantation. Study summary: Subjects received no induction therapy and standard immunosuppression until randomization at 12-24 months post-transplant. Whole-study findings and limits: Migration into the graft, not deletion, may explain lost graft donor-reactive T cells.

The rearrangement joins TRBV7-3 to TRBJ2-1; 12 bases fit TRBD2. The clonotype originates from a human patient who received a liver transplant. Some of the T cells might come from the graft donor. Sample: CD4+ T cells from blood, taken roughly 3.5 years after liver transplant. The CDR3 sequence: CASSWTSGVGEQFF. In DNA, the CDR3 is TGTGCCAGCAGTTGGACTAGCGGGGTAGGTGAGCAGTTCTTC.